In this sample, the clone carrying this TCR beta chain turned up many times. Its matching antigen is unknown. This record comes from a study of T cells in Graves' hyperthyroidism and ophthalmopathy. The germline V gene has CDR1 MNHNS and CDR2 SASEGT. The CDR3 sequence is 16 residues long. V lost 3 bases, J lost 2 bases, and 5 bases stayed unmatched. Amplified regions were TCR beta CDR3 sequences from RNA transcripts. The primer set for the first-round RT-PCR of the TCR CDR3 was HTBI. TCRdb reprocessed the multiplex PCR reads with MiXCR, giving one entry per CDR3 protein. The profile shows over 300,000 distinct CDR3 sequences, about 15% of them singletons. Study-wide results and limits: Most expanded thyroid clonotypes above 0.001 recurred in blood.

Hyperthyroidism patients were newly diagnosed, had disease duration under 2 months, and were aged 18 to 65 years. Uncontrolled infection, other autoimmune disease, pregnancy or lactation led to exclusion. Diagnoses were made from clinical symptoms, serum measures (thyroxine and TRAb), thyroid ultrasound and orbital computed tomography. The receptor comes from an older woman with Graves' hyperthyroidism. The sequenced sample was blood. The chain joins TRBV6-1 to TRBJ2-7; TRBD2 matches at 12 bases. The CDR3 loop reads CASSDPTSGGTYEQYF. The CDR3 DNA reads as TGTGCCAGCAGTGATCCAACTAGCGGGGGGACCTACGAGCAGTACTTC.